This T cell receptor beta chain was observed in a study of blood T cell repertoires in COVID-19. Whole-study context: The analysed material was cDNA or gDNA that came from T cells, B-cell-depleted T cells, or PBMCs.

V lost 3 bases and J 5 bases, leaving 8 bases between the germline ends. This CDR3 contains 12 residues. Some clones are missing from TCRdb's copy, which holds only in-frame ones; the method was immunoSEQ multiplex PCR. Here the sample spans about 250,000 clones, more than 70% being singletons. The material sequenced was peripheral blood. The source is a woman aged 25 to 39 with COVID-19, enrolled during active disease. The chain combines TRBV12-3 or TRBV12-4 with TRBJ2-7; the D is unclear. CDR3 amino acids: CASSFPPDEQYF. The CDR3 nucleotides read TGTGCCAGCAGTTTCCCCCCCGACGAGCAGTACTTC.